The 10 T cell receptor beta chains below were found in one sample sequenced in a study of blood T cell repertoires in COVID-19. Assay used: immunoSEQ multiplex PCR; TCRdb lists only in-frame clones, some missing. The table shows approximately 100,000 clones, with 70% to 90% occurring only once. The sample taken for sequencing was peripheral blood. The receptors were gathered from a woman aged 60-75 years with acute or convalescent COVID-19.

This rearrangement joins TRBV19 to TRBJ2-3; 9 bases match TRBD2. Germline lookup yields CDR1 LNHDA and CDR2 SQIVND (reference sequence). Trimming cost V 5 bases and J 0 bases; bases outside gene matches: 6. CDR3 length: 16 amino acids. This chain's CDR3 is CASSPVAGASTDTQYF. CDR3 coding DNA: TGTGCCAGTAGTCCCGTAGCGGGGGCTAGCACAGATACGCAGTATTTT.

This rearrangement joins TRBV29-1 to TRBJ1-1; possible D gene TRBD1, 5 bases. This CDR3 has 12 residues. Germline V gives CDR1 SQVTM, CDR2 ANQGSEA. Trimming shortened V by 7 bases and J by 8 bases, and 17 bases separated the two germline ends. The CDR3: CSAVRQGWEAFF. In DNA form, the CDR3 reads TGCAGCGCCGTCCGCCAGGGTTGGGAAGCTTTCTTT.

This sequence joins TRBV6-5 and TRBJ1-5; maybe TRBD1 (6 bases). CDR1 is MNHEY and CDR2 is SVGAGI in the germline V gene. The ends were cut back, 2 bases at V and 4 bases at J, with 12 bases in the middle. The CDR3 runs 15 residues. The CDR3 region has the DNA TGTGCCAGCAGTTACACCTGGACAGCAAATCAGCCCCAGCATTTT. Translated: CASSYTWTANQPQHF.

This clone came up a few times. The rearrangement links TRBV19 to TRBJ1-2; D is ambiguous. Trimming pared 8 bases from V and 8 bases from J, leaving 18 bases between. CDR1 and CDR2 from the germline V gene are LNHDA and SQIVND (reference sequence). The CDR3 totals 13 residues. The CDR3 spells CASQIRGVGGYTF. Written as DNA, the CDR3 is TGTGCCAGTCAGATCCGGGGTGTAGGCGGCTACACCTTC.

The V call is TRBV2, the J call TRBJ2-3; TRBD1 might be the D (7 bases). CDR1 and CDR2 (germline): SNHLY, FYNNEI. V was cut by 3 bases and J by 2 bases, with 21 bases left in between. The CDR3 extends over 18 amino acids. For the CDR3, the DNA is TGTGCCAGCAGTGACTTGCGGGACCTACAGGGGCTCACAGATACGCAGTATTTT. Residues: CASSDLRDLQGLTDTQYF.

The V call is TRBV5-4, the J call TRBJ1-4, with a tentative D call TRBD1 (5 bases). Germline assignment: CDR1 SGHNT and CDR2 YYREEE (reference sequence). Deletions cut 1 base from V and 3 bases from J, with 7 bases between. The length of the CDR3 is 14 residues. The CDR3 region is CASSLQGPNEKLFF. The DNA for the CDR3 is TGTGCCAGCAGCTTGCAGGGCCCTAATGAAAAACTGTTTTTT.

The rearrangement joins TRBV27 to TRBJ2-3; 14 bases fit TRBD2. The CDR3 is 17 residues long. The V and J ends lost 0 bases and 5 bases, in that order; junction bases with no gene match: 4. From germline, CDR1 is MNHEY and CDR2 SMNVEV (reference sequence). The chain's CDR3 is CASSLSSGLAGVDTQYF. The CDR3 DNA reads TGTGCCAGCAGTTTATCGTCGGGACTAGCGGGAGTAGATACGCAGTATTTT.

The rearrangement links TRBV15 to TRBJ1-5, with D maybe TRBD1 (5 bases). V was trimmed by 0 bases and J by 8 bases, leaving 8 bases between them. The CDR3 sequence is 13 residues long. CDR1 and CDR2 (germline): LNHNV, YYDKDF (reference sequence). The CDR3 loop reads CATSREPREPQHF. CDR3 bases: TGTGCCACCAGCAGAGAGCCCAGGGAGCCCCAGCATTTT.

The rearrangement uses TRBV11-3 and TRBJ1-2; D might be TRBD1 (5 bases). There are 14 residues in the CDR3. The germline V gene has CDR1 SGHNT and CDR2 YENEEA. Trimming left V 1 base short and J 2 bases short, with 8 bases between. CDR3 in amino acids: CASSLAGGNYGYTF. The DNA for the CDR3 is TGTGCCAGCAGCTTAGCCGGGGGGAACTATGGCTACACCTTC.

V is TRBV24-1 and J is TRBJ1-1; D is possibly TRBD1 (5 bases). This CDR3 contains 14 residues. Trimming shortened V by 9 bases and J by 0 bases, and 13 bases separated the two germline ends. The V gene's germline CDR1 is KGHDR and CDR2 SFDVKD. The CDR3 sequence: CATRPGGMNTEAFF. The CDR3 DNA reads as TGTGCCACCCGCCCCGGGGGAATGAACACTGAAGCTTTCTTT.